These 19 T cell receptor beta chains came from one sample sequenced in a study of cytomegalovirus exposure and HLA in healthy donors. PCR involved 60 Vbeta and 13 Jbeta primers. TCRdb's copy holds only in-frame clones and misses some; the assay was immunoSEQ multiplex PCR. The sample lists 100,000 to 150,000 clones, around 73% occurring once. The sample consisted of PBMCs. The receptors stem from a human donor in good health.

The chain links TRBV7-2 to TRBJ2-5; TRBD2 is a possible D gene (6 bases). Germline loops: CDR1 SGHTA, CDR2 FQGNSA. The ends were cut back, 5 bases at V and 7 bases at J, with 8 bases in the middle. This CDR3 has 11 amino acids. CDR3 amino acids: CASSDGGTQYF. In nucleotides, the CDR3 is TGTGCCAGCAGCGACGGGGGGACCCAGTACTTC.

Written as DNA, the CDR3 is TGTGCCAGCAGCGAGGGGACAGATAATTCACCCCTCCACTTT. This codes for CASSEGTDNSPLHF. This sequence joins TRBV6-1 and TRBJ1-6; 7 nucleotides align to TRBD1. CDR1 is MNHNS and CDR2 is SASEGT in the germline V gene. The CDR3 is 14 amino acids. J lost 5 bases, V lost 6 bases, and 4 bases had no gene match.

This clone came up a few times. The genes are TRBV5-4 and TRBJ2-7; D gene unclear. Trimming pared 0 bases from V and 2 bases from J, leaving 12 bases between. CDR1 and CDR2 (germline): SGHNT, YYREEE (reference sequence). The CDR3 is made up of 15 amino acids. CDR3 amino acids: CASSLEPGPTYEQYF. In DNA form, the CDR3 reads TGTGCCAGCAGCTTGGAGCCAGGCCCAACCTACGAGCAGTACTTC.

This rearrangement joins TRBV7-6 to TRBJ2-5; TRBD1 aligns across 7 bases. The J call may not be correct, given that the DNA end is closer to TRBJ2-7. Germline CDR1 is SGHVS and CDR2 is FNYEAQ. CDR3 length: 16 residues. The CDR3 spells CASSLAEAGGGYEQYF. DNA of the CDR3: TGTGCCAGCAGCTTAGCGGAGGCAGGGGGTGGCTACGAGCAGTACTTC.

The V and J genes are TRBV11-3 and TRBJ2-2; 10 positions agree with TRBD2. The junction had 6 bases not matched to a gene; V was cut back by 4 bases and J by 4 bases. Germline CDR1 is SGHNT and CDR2 is YENEEA. There are 16 residues in the CDR3. In DNA form, the CDR3 reads TGTGCCAGCAGCTCTAGCGGGAGCGGGGTCACCGGGGAGCTGTTTTTT. As protein: CASSSSGSGVTGELFF.

This clone was observed a single time. This chain connects TRBV27 to TRBJ1-6, with D perhaps TRBD1 (6 bases). V gave up 2 bases and J gave up 8 bases, with 13 bases separating them. The CDR3 is 15 residues long. Germline assignment: CDR1 MNHEY and CDR2 SMNVEV (reference sequence). The CDR3 protein is CASSLIGGRDSPLHF. DNA of the CDR3: TGTGCCAGCAGTTTAATCGGGGGGCGTGATTCACCCCTCCACTTT.

This clone was observed once. J is TRBJ2-1 and V is TRBV19, with D perhaps TRBD1 (6 bases). V was pared by 5 bases and J by 9 bases, with 14 bases between. The CDR3 length is 13 residues. Germline CDR1 and CDR2: LNHDA and SQIVND (reference sequence). CDR3 nucleotide sequence: TGTGCCAGTAGTCCCGGGACACGAATTGAGCAGTTCTTC. This encodes CASSPGTRIEQFF.

This sequence joins TRBV11-3 and TRBJ2-5; D possibly corresponds to TRBD2 (7 bases). V lost 2 bases and J lost 4, with 14 bases in between. CDR3 size: 15 residues. Germline assignment: CDR1 SGHNT and CDR2 YENEEA. CDR3 sequence: CASSLWGGRSETQYF. The DNA of the CDR3 is TGTGCCAGCAGCTTATGGGGGGGCCGGTCAGAGACCCAGTACTTC.

The chain employs TRBV6-5 and TRBJ1-5; TRBD1 is a possible D gene (6 bases). The V gene lost 7 bases and the J gene lost 4 bases, with 14 bases spanning the gap. The germline V gene encodes CDR1 MNHEY and CDR2 SVGAGI. This CDR3 has 14 residues. CDR3 nucleotide sequence: TGTGCCAGCATAGTGGACAGCCTTAATCAGCCCCAGCATTTT. Protein: CASIVDSLNQPQHF.

This clone was picked up one time. This chain uses TRBV7-9 with TRBJ2-7; no clear D gene. V lost 5 bases to trimming and J lost 2 bases, with 19 bases between them. CDR1 and CDR2 from the germline V gene are SEHNR and FQNEAQ (reference sequence). The length of the CDR3 is 16 residues. The CDR3 sequence: CASSPPRAILTYEQYF. In DNA, the CDR3 is TGTGCCAGCAGCCCACCGAGAGCAATACTGACCTACGAGCAGTACTTC.

The chain links TRBV25-1 to TRBJ1-1; tentative D call: TRBD1 (5 bases). The germline V gene has CDR1 MGHDK and CDR2 SYGVNS. V lost 3 bases to trimming and J lost 6 bases, with 11 bases between them. The CDR3 runs 13 residues. CDR3 coding DNA: TGTGCCAGCAGTGATCAAGGGGCGTCTGAAGCTTTCTTT. Its protein is CASSDQGASEAFF. Filled out from reference TRBV25-1 and TRBJ1-1, the complete variable domain reads EADIYQTPRYLVIGTGKKITLECSQTMGHDKMYWYQQDPGMELHLIHYSYGVNSTEKGDLSSESTVSRIRTEHFPLTLESARPSHTSQYLCASSDQGASEAFFGQGTRLTVV.

This chain joins TRBV5-1 and TRBJ2-5, with 14 bases lining up with TRBD2. The tail of the sequence fits TRBJ2-7 better, so the J call may be wrong. CDR1 is SGHRS and CDR2 is YFSETQ in the germline V gene. This CDR3 spans 18 amino acids. The CDR3 here is CASSSGLAGGRASYEQYF. The CDR3 DNA reads as TGCGCCAGCAGCTCTGGACTAGCGGGGGGCCGGGCCTCCTACGAGCAGTACTTC.

The chain carries TRBV9 and TRBJ1-6; D unclear. The CDR3 sequence is 13 residues long. Trimming cost V 0 bases and J 13 bases, with 11 bases left between them. Germline CDR1 and CDR2: SGDLS and YYNGEE. In DNA, the CDR3 is TGTGCCAGCAGCGTAGGTAGCCTCGGGCCCCTCCACTTT. It codes for CASSVGSLGPLHF.

The chain recombines TRBV29-1 with TRBJ2-1, with 9 bases aligning to TRBD2. The CDR3 sequence is 14 residues long. Unmatched junction bases numbered 9, after V lost 6 bases and J lost 6 bases. Germline-derived CDR1 and CDR2 are SQVTM and ANQGSEA. This chain's CDR3 is CSVDHLAGSNEQFF. The DNA of the CDR3 is TGCAGCGTCGACCATCTAGCGGGGAGCAATGAGCAGTTCTTC.

The chain couples TRBV7-6 to TRBJ2-7; possible D gene TRBD1, 5 bases. Trimming removed 2 bases at V and 0 bases at J, with 8 bases between. The CDR3 has 14 amino acids. Germline V CDR1 and CDR2: SGHVS, FNYEAQ. The DNA for the CDR3 is TGTGCCAGCAGCTTATCGACAGACTCCTACGAGCAGTACTTC. It codes for CASSLSTDSYEQYF.

The chain combines TRBV5-1 with TRBJ2-7; D perhaps matches TRBD1 (6 bases). The CDR3 consists of 14 residues. CDR1 is SGHRS and CDR2 is YFSETQ in the germline V gene. The germline V and J ends were trimmed by 4 bases and 0 bases, with 11 bases remaining between them. In DNA, the CDR3 is TGCGCCAGCAGCGTGGGACATAACTCCTACGAGCAGTACTTC. Translating gives CASSVGHNSYEQYF. Drawing the rest from reference TRBV5-1 and TRBJ2-7, the complete variable domain is KAGVTQTPRYLIKTRGQQVTLSCSPISGHRSVSWYQQTPGQGLQFLFEYFSETQRNKGNFPGRFSGRQFSNSRSEMNVSTLELGDSALYLCASSVGHNSYEQYFGPGTRLTVT.

The V and J genes are TRBV19 and TRBJ1-2; D is perhaps TRBD1 (6 bases). V gave up 5 bases and J gave up 6 bases, with 13 bases separating them. Looked up from germline, CDR1 is LNHDA and CDR2 is SQIVND (reference sequence). CDR3 length: 13 residues. The CDR3 DNA sequence: TGTGCCAGTAGTGCGAAACAGGGAGATGGCTACACCTTC. This sequence encodes CASSAKQGDGYTF.

V usage is TRBV25-1 and J usage is TRBJ2-7; D is possibly TRBD2 (5 bases). V dropped 3 bases and J dropped 6 bases, with 9 bases sitting between them. Germline CDR1 is MGHDK and CDR2 is SYGVNS. The CDR3 length is 12 residues. CDR3 in DNA: TGTGCCAGCAGTGACCCCGGGGTCGAGCAGTACTTC. Translated: CASSDPGVEQYF.

The V and J genes are TRBV4-3 and TRBJ2-7, with 8 bases lining up with TRBD2. The CDR3 covers 17 residues. The V and J ends lost 1 base and 2 bases, in that order; junction bases with no gene match: 10. Per germline, CDR1 LGHNA and CDR2 YSLEER. This chain's CDR3 is CASSQGDQGLGPYEQYF. DNA of the CDR3: TGCGCCAGCAGCCAAGGTGACCAGGGACTAGGACCCTACGAGCAGTACTTC.